Sequencing of this T cell receptor (beta chain) was carried out in a study of OX40 agonist ivuxolimab in advanced cancers. Overall study findings and caveats: Expanded peripheral T-cell antigen specificity went undetermined.

Germline V lookup: CDR1 MDHEN, CDR2 SYDVKM. V lost 3 bases and J lost 3, with 28 bases in between. CDR3 size: 20 residues. Libraries were prepared by immunoSEQ multiplex PCR; TCRdb keeps only in-frame clonotypes and omits some of them. The sample yields approximately 61,000 clones, approximately 91% seen once. Remarks on this clone: What it binds is unknown.

The origin of this receptor is an adult with an advanced solid tumor such as melanoma, head and neck, liver or kidney cancer. This chain joins TRBV28 and TRBJ2-3, with a weak D call TRBD1 (6 bases). The sample consisted of CD4+ or CD8+ T cells sorted from blood, taken in a trial of the OX40 agonist ivuxolimab. This chain's CDR3 is CASSFSPGTPGEVLTDTQYF. CDR3 coding DNA: TGTGCCAGCAGTTTCTCACCGGGGACACCAGGGGAAGTATTGACAGATACGCAGTATTTT.